Listed below are T cell receptor beta chains from one sample, sequenced in a study of regulatory T cells in long-lasting Graves disease. TCRdb re-called the multiplex PCR reads with MiXCR, one entry per CDR3 protein. The sample has 200,000 to 250,000 distinct CDR3 sequences; around 20% are singletons. The sample consisted of peripheral blood mononuclear cells (PBMCs), taken at new diagnosis, from a patient treated with antithyroid drugs. The receptors derive from a female donor with Graves disease. Both conserved end residues are part of each CDR3. D genes are given only for firm matches. The size field reads once, few, many or a size class.

D gene	clone size	V gene	J gene	CDR3 DNA	CDR3 protein
-	many	TRBV5-1	TRBJ2-7	TGCGCCAGCAGCTCCCAACCGGGAGATACCTACGAGCAGTACTTC	CASSSQPGDTYEQYF
TRBD1	many	TRBV6-1	TRBJ1-1	TGTGCCAGCAGAAGGACAGGGGGGATGAACACTGAAGCTTTCTTT	CASRRTGGMNTEAFF
-	many	TRBV18	TRBJ1-1	TGTGCCAGCTCAACCAGACAGGTGGGGATGAACACTGAAGCTTTCTTT	CASSTRQVGMNTEAFF
-	many	TRBV5-6	TRBJ1-4	TGTGCCAGCAGCGGGGCAAGAGACAGGACAACTAATGAAAAACTGTTTTTT	CASSGARDRTTNEKLFF
-	many	TRBV10-3	TRBJ2-3	TGTGCCATCAGAACCGCCTCCGGCGGGACGGGGACAGATACGCAGTATTTT	CAIRTASGGTGTDTQYF
-	many	TRBV27	TRBJ2-7	TGTGCCAGCAGTTTGGTCTCGCCGGGGGCGCAGTACTTC	CASSLVSPGAQYF
-	many	TRBV4-3	TRBJ1-1	TGCGCCAGCAGCCAAGAGATCACGTTAAAGAACACTGAAGCTTTCTTT	CASSQEITLKNTEAFF
-	few	TRBV7-3	TRBJ2-1	TGTGCCAGCAGCGCGAGGCCAGGGAACAATGAGCAGTTCTTC	CASSARPGNNEQFF
-	many	TRBV3-1	TRBJ1-5	TGTGCCAGCAGCCAAGCCTCCCAACCCCAGCATTTT	CASSQASQPQHF
-	many	TRBV20-1	TRBJ1-6	TGCAGTGCTAGAGACAGGGTGAGCTCCTATAATTCACCCCTCCACTTT	CSARDRVSSYNSPLHF